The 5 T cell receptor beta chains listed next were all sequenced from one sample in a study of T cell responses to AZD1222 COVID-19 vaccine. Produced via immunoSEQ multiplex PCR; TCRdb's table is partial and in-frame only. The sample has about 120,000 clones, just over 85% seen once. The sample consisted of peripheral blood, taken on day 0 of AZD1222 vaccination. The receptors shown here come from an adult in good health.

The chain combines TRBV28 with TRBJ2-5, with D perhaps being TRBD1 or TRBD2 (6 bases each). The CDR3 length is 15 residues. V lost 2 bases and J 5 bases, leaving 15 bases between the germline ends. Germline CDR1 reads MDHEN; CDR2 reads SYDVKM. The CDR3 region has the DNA TGTGCCAGCAGTTTAAGGGGGGCGCAGGGCGAGACCCAGTACTTC. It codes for CASSLRGAQGETQYF.

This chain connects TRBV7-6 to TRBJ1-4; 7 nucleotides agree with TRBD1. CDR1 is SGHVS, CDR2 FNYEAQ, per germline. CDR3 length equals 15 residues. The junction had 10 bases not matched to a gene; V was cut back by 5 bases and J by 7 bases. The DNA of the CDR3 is TGTGCCAGCAGCCCCCGACAGGGATTGGGTGAAAAACTGTTTTTT. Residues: CASSPRQGLGEKLFF. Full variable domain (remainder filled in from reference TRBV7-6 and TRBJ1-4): GAGVSQSPRYKVTKRGQDVALRCDPISGHVSLYWYRQALGQGPEFLTYFNYEAQQDKSGLPNDRFSAERPEGSISTLTIQRTEQRDSAMYRCASSPRQGLGEKLFFGSGTQLSVL.

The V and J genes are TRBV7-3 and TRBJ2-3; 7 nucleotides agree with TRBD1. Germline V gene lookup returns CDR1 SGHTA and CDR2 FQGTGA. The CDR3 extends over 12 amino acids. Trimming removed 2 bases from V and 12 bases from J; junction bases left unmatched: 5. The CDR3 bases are TGTGCCAGCAGCTTACAGGGGGAAAAACAGTATTTT. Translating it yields CASSLQGEKQYF. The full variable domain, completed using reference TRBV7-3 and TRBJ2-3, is GAGVSQTPSNKVTEKGKYVELRCDPISGHTALYWYRQSLGQGPEFLIYFQGTGAADDSGLPNDRFFAVRPEGSVSTLKIQRTERGDSAVYLCASSLQGEKQYFGPGTRLTVL.

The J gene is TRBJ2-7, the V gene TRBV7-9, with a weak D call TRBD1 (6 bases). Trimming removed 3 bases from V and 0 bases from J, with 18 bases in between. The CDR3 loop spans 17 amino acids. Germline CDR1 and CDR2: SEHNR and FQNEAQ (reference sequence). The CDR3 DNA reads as TGTGCCAGCAGCTTCCCCGGTCTAGACAGGAGCTCCTACGAGCAGTACTTC. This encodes CASSFPGLDRSSYEQYF.

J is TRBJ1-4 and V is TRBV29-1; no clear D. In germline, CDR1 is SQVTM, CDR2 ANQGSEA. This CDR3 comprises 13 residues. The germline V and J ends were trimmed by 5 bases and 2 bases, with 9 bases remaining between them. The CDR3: CSVNSGTNEKLFF. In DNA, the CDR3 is TGCAGCGTTAACAGTGGGACTAATGAAAAACTGTTTTTT. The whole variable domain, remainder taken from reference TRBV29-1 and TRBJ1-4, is SAVISQKPSRDICQRGTSLTIQCQVDSQVTMMFWYRQQPGQSLTLIATANQGSEATYESGFVIDKFPISRPNLTFSTLTVSNMSPEDSSIYLCSVNSGTNEKLFFGSGTQLSVL.